The 25 T cell receptor beta chains in this list originate from one sample, sequenced in a study of blood T cells in healthy people across ages (dated by TCRdb to the mid-2010s). Libraries were made using 5' RACE. TCRdb records Illumina HiSeq 2500 as the sequencer. A second PCR of about 7 to 12 cycles was run with a J-beta primer mix and a sample-barcoded 5' primer. The public reads were reprocessed in TCRdb via fastp at Q25 and MiXCR, keeping in-frame beta chains. Each entry merges the rows of one CDR3 protein and shows their most common DNA and genes. The sample records just over 800,000 distinct CDR3 sequences, 62% of which are singletons. The ten top clones hold 28% of the sample. The sample comprised blood. These receptors were obtained from a man aged 30 to 45 in good health.

The chain joins TRBV7-9 to TRBJ2-6, with 7 bases identical to TRBD1. This CDR3 spans 18 amino acids. Germline V CDR1 and CDR2: SEHNR, FQNEAQ (reference sequence). Losses at the gene ends were 5 bases for V and 0 bases for J; bases not matched to a gene: 10. The DNA of the CDR3 is TGTGCCAGCAGCCCGAAACTGGACAGGCGCTCTGGGGCCAACGTCCTGACTTTC. This sequence encodes CASSPKLDRRSGANVLTF.

DNA of the CDR3: TGTGCCAGTGACAGTCAGAGGGAGACCCAGTACTTC. This translates into CASDSQRETQYF. The rearrangement joins TRBV28 to TRBJ2-5, with D perhaps TRBD1 (5 bases). Trimming shortened V by 9 bases and J by 5 bases, and 13 bases separated the two germline ends. The CDR3 runs to 12 residues. Germline CDR1 is MDHEN and CDR2 is SYDVKM.

About this clonotype itself: The germline gene is not matched at one end of the junction; a read error may be the cause. The chain uses TRBV12-3 or TRBV12-4 and TRBJ1-2; D call uncertain. The CDR3 is 13 residues long. The CDR3 sequence is CASNLPSNYGYTF. In DNA, the CDR3 is TGTGCCAGCAATTTACCCTCTAACTATGGCTACACCTTC.

This chain joins TRBV7-9 and TRBJ2-7; TRBD2 matches 7 bases. The CDR3 loop spans 14 amino acids. V lost 5 bases to trimming and J lost 3 bases; unmatched junction nucleotides: 7. Germline V gene sequence: CDR1 SEHNR, CDR2 FQNEAQ (reference sequence). CDR3 region: CASSLAGVDYEQYF. CDR3 nucleotide sequence: TGTGCCAGCAGCCTGGCGGGGGTGGACTACGAGCAGTACTTC.

The rearrangement joins TRBV7-9 to TRBJ2-7, with 8 bases that match TRBD1. There are 15 residues in the CDR3. Germline values: CDR1 SEHNR, CDR2 FQNEAQ (reference sequence). Trimming cost V 4 bases and J 0 bases; bases outside gene matches: 5. The CDR3 DNA sequence: TGTGCCAGCAGCTCCCGGACAGGGCCCTCCTACGAGCAGTACTTC. Its protein is CASSSRTGPSYEQYF.

The chain uses TRBV2 and TRBJ2-3; D is unclear. There are 15 residues in the CDR3. CDR1 is SNHLY and CDR2 is FYNNEI in the germline V gene. Trimming took 2 bases from V and 3 from J, leaving 12 bases between them. The CDR3, as DNA: TGTGCCAGCAGTGAATTTCGGACCGGAACAGATACGCAGTATTTT. It specifies CASSEFRTGTDTQYF.

V gene TRBV6-6 combines with J gene TRBJ1-2; the match to TRBD1 covers 7 bases. Germline CDR1 is MNHNY and CDR2 is SVGAGI (reference sequence). Trimming removed 5 bases from V and 4 bases from J; junction bases left unmatched: 7. CDR3 length: 14 residues. CDR3 amino acids: CASSRDRVSYGYTF. CDR3 DNA: TGTGCCAGCAGTAGAGACAGGGTTAGCTATGGCTACACCTTC.

The V and J genes are TRBV12-3 or TRBV12-4 and TRBJ1-2; D is possibly TRBD1 (6 bases). V was cut by 10 bases and J by 8 bases, with 17 bases left in between. The CDR3 has 12 amino acids. The CDR3 nucleotides read TGTGCCACGACCTCAGGGGAGGACGGCTACACCTTC. Its translation: CATTSGEDGYTF.

This clonotype appeared a few times. The chain is built from TRBV7-2 and TRBJ1-2, with D hard to call. The CDR3 is made up of 16 amino acids. The germline gives CDR1 SGHTA, CDR2 FQGNSA. Trimming removed 5 bases from V and 4 bases from J, with 20 bases in between. The CDR3 protein is CASSPRKGFGGYGYTF. CDR3 DNA sequence: TGTGCCAGCAGCCCGAGGAAAGGCTTTGGCGGCTATGGCTACACCTTC.

V usage is TRBV6-2 or TRBV6-3 and J usage is TRBJ2-7; TRBD1 matches 8 bases. In germline, CDR1 is MNHEY, CDR2 SVGEGT. CDR3 length equals 16 residues. J was trimmed by 0 bases and V by 3 bases; bases with no gene match: 7. The CDR3 region is CASSYNGQGHSYEQYF. CDR3 nucleotides: TGTGCCAGCAGTTATAACGGACAGGGACACTCCTACGAGCAGTACTTC.

The chain recombines TRBV9 with TRBJ2-3; no definite D call. This CDR3 contains 13 residues. The germline V gene has CDR1 SGDLS and CDR2 YYNGEE. V was clipped by 3 bases and J by 4 bases, with 9 bases between them. CDR3 protein: CASSGQVPDTQYF. CDR3 coding DNA: TGTGCCAGCAGCGGCCAAGTACCAGATACGCAGTATTTT. Full variable domain (missing parts from reference TRBV9 and TRBJ2-3): DSGVTQTPKHLITATGQRVTLRCSPRSGDLSVYWYQQSLDQGLQFLIQYYNGEERAKGNILERFSAQQFPDLHSELNLSSLELGDSALYFCASSGQVPDTQYFGPGTRLTVL.

This clonotype was seen a single time. The genes are TRBV20-1 and TRBJ1-2; 10 bases map to TRBD1. J gave up 4 bases and V 1 base, and 3 bases lay outside the gene matches. Germline V gene data show CDR1 as DFQATT and CDR2 as SNEGSKA (reference sequence). The CDR3 extends over 14 amino acids. DNA of the CDR3: TGCAGTGCTAGAGGGACAGGGGGAGGCTATGGCTACACCTTC. This gives the protein CSARGTGGGYGYTF.

V and J are TRBV14 and TRBJ2-4, with D perhaps given as TRBD1 or TRBD2 (6 bases each). The J call is doubtful: the DNA matches TRBJ2-7 better. CDR1 and CDR2 (germline): SGHDN, FVKESK. This CDR3 comprises 15 residues. CDR3 in amino acids: CASSQVGGPFYEQYF. The CDR3 nucleotides are TGTGCCAGCAGCCAAGTTGGGGGGCCTTTCTACGAGCAGTACTTC.

V gene TRBV20-1 combines with J gene TRBJ1-4, with 12 bases fitting TRBD1. V was pared by 3 bases and J by 1 base, with 6 bases of the junction left unmatched. The CDR3 loop spans 17 amino acids. CDR1 DFQATT and CDR2 SNEGSKA come from the germline V gene (reference sequence). DNA of the CDR3: TGCAGTGCTAGTACGGGACAGGGGGCGCAAACTAATGAAAAACTGTTTTTT. Translation gives CSASTGQGAQTNEKLFF.

The V gene is TRBV29-1, the J gene TRBJ2-4; possible D gene TRBD1, 5 bases. The last part of the DNA fits TRBJ2-7 better; the J call may be wrong. Germline assignment: CDR1 SQVTM and CDR2 ANQGSEA. The CDR3 contains 14 residues. The DNA of the CDR3 is TGCAGCGTTGAAGGGGGCGTAAGTCCCTACGAGCAGTACTTC. This sequence encodes CSVEGGVSPYEQYF.

The chain uses TRBV5-4 and TRBJ2-1; no firm D call. The CDR3 is 14 residues long. Trimming removed 3 bases at V and 9 bases at J, with 16 bases between. Germline CDR1 is SGHNT and CDR2 is YYREEE (reference sequence). The CDR3 spells CASSSEVWSGEQFF. In nucleotides, the CDR3 is TGTGCCAGCAGCTCAGAAGTTTGGTCCGGTGAGCAGTTCTTC.

This clonotype showed up just a few times. CDR3 in DNA: TGTGCCAGCAGCCAAGAGAGTGGGGGAGCTGAGCAGTTCTTC. Amino acids: CASSQESGGAEQFF. The chain employs TRBV4-2 and TRBJ2-1; D may correspond to TRBD1 or TRBD2 (5 bases each). The CDR3 is 14 amino acids. The germline V gene has CDR1 LGHNA and CDR2 YNFKEQ. V lost 0 bases, J lost 9 bases, and 12 bases lay in between.

V usage is TRBV3-1 and J usage is TRBJ1-2; D possibly corresponds to TRBD1 (5 bases). The ends were cut back, 5 bases at V and 2 bases at J, with 12 bases in the middle. The germline V gene has CDR1 LGHDT and CDR2 YNNKEL (reference sequence). This CDR3 contains 14 residues. CDR3 sequence (DNA): TGTGCCAGCAGCTACAATGGACACAACTATGGCTACACCTTC. Amino acids: CASSYNGHNYGYTF. Using reference TRBV3-1 and TRBJ1-2 for the parts outside the CDR3, the full variable domain is DTAVSQTPKYLVTQMGNDKSIKCEQNLGHDTMYWYKQDSKKFLKIMFSYNNKELIINETVPNRFSPKSPDKAHLNLHINSLELGDSAVYFCASSYNGHNYGYTFGSGTRLTVV.

CDR3 sequence (DNA): TGTGCCAGCAGCAAAGCGACGGATCCCTACGAGCAGTACTTC. Translating it yields CASSKATDPYEQYF. The V and J genes are TRBV7-2 and TRBJ2-7, with no clear D. Trimming removed 5 bases from V and 2 bases from J, with 13 bases in between. The CDR3 is made up of 14 amino acids. Germline CDR1 reads SGHTA; CDR2 reads FQGNSA. Full variable domain (missing parts from reference TRBV7-2 and TRBJ2-7): GAGVSQSPSNKVTEKGKDVELRCDPISGHTALYWYRQSLGQGLEFLIYFQGNSAPDKSGLPSDRFSAERTGGSVSTLTIQRTQQEDSAVYLCASSKATDPYEQYFGPGTRLTVT.

With respect to this clonotype: Relative to the germline gene, one junction end is altered; a read error may explain this. The chain links TRBV5-6 to TRBJ2-5, with 7 bases aligning to TRBD2. CDR3 length: 16 residues. Germline CDR1 and CDR2: SGHDT and YYEEEE. The CDR3 spells CASSLALRGYQEAQYF. DNA for the CDR3: TGTGCCAGCAGCTTGGCGTTGCGGGGGTACCAAGAGGCCCAGTACTTC.

This chain joins TRBV5-1 and TRBJ1-1; no clear D. Trimming removed 4 bases at V and 1 base at J, with 5 bases between. Germline V gene sequence: CDR1 SGHRS, CDR2 YFSETQ. This CDR3 spans 12 amino acids. CDR3 residues: CASSNRNTEAFF. CDR3 DNA sequence: TGCGCCAGCAGCAATCGGAACACTGAAGCTTTCTTT. Using reference TRBV5-1 and TRBJ1-1 for the parts outside the CDR3, the full variable domain is KAGVTQTPRYLIKTRGQQVTLSCSPISGHRSVSWYQQTPGQGLQFLFEYFSETQRNKGNFPGRFSGRQFSNSRSEMNVSTLELGDSALYLCASSNRNTEAFFGQGTRLTVV.

This rearrangement joins TRBV7-2 to TRBJ2-1; TRBD1 matches at 8 bases. V dropped 5 bases and J dropped 8; count of bases not matched to a gene: 11. This CDR3 comprises 15 residues. Germline V lookup: CDR1 SGHTA, CDR2 FQGNSA. The CDR3 coding sequence is TGTGCCAGCAGCCCTGGCCGACAGGGGTATTATGAGCAGTTCTTC. It yields the protein CASSPGRQGYYEQFF.

A single count supports this clonotype. The chain uses TRBV25-1 and TRBJ2-5; either TRBD1 or TRBD2 may fit D (5 bases each). The J call is uncertain, as TRBJ2-7 better fits the DNA end. CDR1 is MGHDK, CDR2 SYGVNS, per germline. This CDR3 region has 15 residues. CDR3 DNA: TGTGCCAGTACCGTCGGCGGCACAGGAGGCCACGAGCAGTACTTC. Translating gives CASTVGGTGGHEQYF.

This rearrangement joins TRBV9 to TRBJ2-2, with D unclear. The CDR3 totals 17 residues. V gave up 2 bases and J gave up 1 base, with 15 bases separating them. Germline lookup yields CDR1 SGDLS and CDR2 YYNGEE. This CDR3 reads CASSVTGGPKNTGELFF. The DNA for the CDR3 is TGTGCCAGCAGCGTGACGGGCGGCCCCAAGAACACCGGGGAGCTGTTTTTT. The full variable domain, rest sourced from reference TRBV9 and TRBJ2-2, is DSGVTQTPKHLITATGQRVTLRCSPRSGDLSVYWYQQSLDQGLQFLIQYYNGEERAKGNILERFSAQQFPDLHSELNLSSLELGDSALYFCASSVTGGPKNTGELFFGEGSRLTVL.

This rearrangement joins TRBV7-9 to TRBJ2-1, with D possibly TRBD2 on 6 matching bases. This CDR3 region has 17 residues. Germline-derived CDR1 and CDR2 are SEHNR and FQNEAQ (reference sequence). The V gene lost 2 bases and the J gene lost 0 bases, with 14 bases spanning the gap. CDR3 residues: CASSLFAGGVSYNEQFF. The CDR3 coding sequence is TGTGCCAGCAGCTTATTCGCCGGCGGGGTCTCCTACAATGAGCAGTTCTTC.